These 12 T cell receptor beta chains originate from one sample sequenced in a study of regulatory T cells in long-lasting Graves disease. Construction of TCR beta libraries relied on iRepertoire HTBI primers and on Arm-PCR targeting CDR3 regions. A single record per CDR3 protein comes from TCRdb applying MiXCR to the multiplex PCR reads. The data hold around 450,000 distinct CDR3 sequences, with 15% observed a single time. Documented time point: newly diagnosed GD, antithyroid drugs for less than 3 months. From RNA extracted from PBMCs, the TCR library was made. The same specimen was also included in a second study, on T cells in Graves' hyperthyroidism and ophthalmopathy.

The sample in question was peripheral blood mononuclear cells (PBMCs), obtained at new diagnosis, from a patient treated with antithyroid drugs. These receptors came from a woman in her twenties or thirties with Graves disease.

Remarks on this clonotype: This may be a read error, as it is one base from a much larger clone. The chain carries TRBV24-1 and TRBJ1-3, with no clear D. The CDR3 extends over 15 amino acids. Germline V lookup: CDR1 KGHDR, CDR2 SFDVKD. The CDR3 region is CAASDSDGAGNTIYF. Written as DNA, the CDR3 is TGTGCCGCCAGTGATTCCGATGGCGCTGGAAACACCATATATTTT.

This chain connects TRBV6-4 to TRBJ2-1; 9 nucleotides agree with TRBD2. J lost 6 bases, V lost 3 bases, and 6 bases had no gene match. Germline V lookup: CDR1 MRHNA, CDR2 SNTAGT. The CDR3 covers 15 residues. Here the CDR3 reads CASSEVAGEGNEQFF. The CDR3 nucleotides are TGTGCCAGCAGTGAGGTAGCGGGAGAGGGCAATGAGCAGTTCTTC.

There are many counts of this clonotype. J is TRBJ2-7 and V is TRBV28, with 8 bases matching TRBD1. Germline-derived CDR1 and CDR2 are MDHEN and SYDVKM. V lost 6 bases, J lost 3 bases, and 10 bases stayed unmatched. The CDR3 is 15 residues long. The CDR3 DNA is TGTGCCAGCAGGAGGGCCGGGACAGGAAACTACGAGCAGTACTTC. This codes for CASRRAGTGNYEQYF.

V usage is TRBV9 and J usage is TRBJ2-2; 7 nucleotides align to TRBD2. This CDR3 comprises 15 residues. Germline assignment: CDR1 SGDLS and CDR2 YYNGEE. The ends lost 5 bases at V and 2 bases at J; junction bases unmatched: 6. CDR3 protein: CASRGGTDNTGELFF. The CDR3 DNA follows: TGTGCCAGCAGGGGGGGGACGGATAACACCGGGGAGCTGTTTTTT.

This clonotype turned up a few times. CDR3 nucleotides: TGTGCCAGCAGTCAGCTGAAGAACACTGAAGCTTTCTTT. Protein product: CASSQLKNTEAFF. The rearrangement joins TRBV6-1 to TRBJ1-1, with unresolved D. The CDR3 loop spans 13 amino acids. The V end lost 5 bases, the J end lost 1 base, and 8 bases lay between the germline ends. Germline V gives CDR1 MNHNS, CDR2 SASEGT.

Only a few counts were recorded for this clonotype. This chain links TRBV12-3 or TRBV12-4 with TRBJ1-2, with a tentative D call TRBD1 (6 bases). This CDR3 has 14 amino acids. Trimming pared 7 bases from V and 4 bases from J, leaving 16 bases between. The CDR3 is CASIFGGLFYGYTF. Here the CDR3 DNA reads TGTGCCAGCATCTTCGGGGGGCTCTTCTATGGCTACACCTTC.

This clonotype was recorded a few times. The CDR3 DNA follows: TGTGCCAGCAGCACTCTATTTGGGGGCAATCAGCCCCAGCATTTT. Encoded protein: CASSTLFGGNQPQHF. This chain connects TRBV12-3 or TRBV12-4 to TRBJ1-5; no clear D. The CDR3 contains 15 residues. Between the trimmed V and J ends, which lost 6 bases and 2 bases, there was a span of 14 bases.

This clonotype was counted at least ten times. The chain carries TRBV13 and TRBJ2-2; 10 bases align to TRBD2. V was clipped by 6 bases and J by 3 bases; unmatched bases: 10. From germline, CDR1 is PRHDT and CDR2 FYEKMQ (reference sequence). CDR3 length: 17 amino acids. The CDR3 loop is CASRPLAGAEYTGELFF. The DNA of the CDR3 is TGTGCCAGCAGACCGCTAGCGGGGGCCGAGTACACCGGGGAGCTGTTTTTT.

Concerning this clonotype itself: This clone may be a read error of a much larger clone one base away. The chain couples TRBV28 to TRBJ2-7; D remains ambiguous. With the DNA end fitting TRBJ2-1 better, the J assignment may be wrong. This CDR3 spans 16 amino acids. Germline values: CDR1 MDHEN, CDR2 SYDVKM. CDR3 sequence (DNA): TGTGCCAGCAGCACCCCCTTAAACTTAACCTACAATGGGCAGTTCTTC. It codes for CASSTPLNLTYNGQFF.

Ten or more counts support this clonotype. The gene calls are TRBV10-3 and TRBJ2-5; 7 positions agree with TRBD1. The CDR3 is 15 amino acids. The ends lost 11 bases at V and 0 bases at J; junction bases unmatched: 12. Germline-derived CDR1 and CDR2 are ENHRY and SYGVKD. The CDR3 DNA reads TGTGCCTCTAGACAGGGTCTAACCAACCAAGAGACCCAGTACTTC. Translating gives CASRQGLTNQETQYF.

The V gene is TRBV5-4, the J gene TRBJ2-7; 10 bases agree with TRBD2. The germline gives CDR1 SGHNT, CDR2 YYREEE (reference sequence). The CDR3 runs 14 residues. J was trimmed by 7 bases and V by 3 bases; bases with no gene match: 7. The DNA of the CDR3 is TGTGCCAGCAGCTGGTGGCTAGCGGGAGAAGAGCAGTACTTC. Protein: CASSWWLAGEEQYF. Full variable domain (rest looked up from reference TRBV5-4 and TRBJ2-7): ETGVTQSPTHLIKTRGQQVTLRCSSQSGHNTVSWYQQALGQGPQFIFQYYREEENGRGNFPPRFSGLQFPNYSSELNVNALELDDSALYLCASSWWLAGEEQYFGPGTRLTVT.

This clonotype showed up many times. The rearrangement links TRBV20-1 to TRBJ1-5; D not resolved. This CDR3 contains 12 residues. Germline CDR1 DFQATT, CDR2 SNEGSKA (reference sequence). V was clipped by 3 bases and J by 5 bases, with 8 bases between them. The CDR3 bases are TGCAGTGCTAGTCGGAACGATCAGCCCCAGCATTTT. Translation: CSASRNDQPQHF.